Listed here is a single T cell receptor beta chain. The antigen remains unidentified. The authors ran the assay at deep level. Method: immunoSEQ multiplex PCR; TCRdb's copy keeps in-frame clones and lacks some. The sample includes a few hundred thousand clones, more than 95% of them seen just once. The CDR3 loop spans 13 amino acids. Germline V CDR1 and CDR2: SQVTM, ANQGSEA. Trimming stripped 4 bases from V and 4 bases from J, with 14 bases between. The data derive from a study of shared clonotypes between healthy human individuals. Study observations and caveats: Few donors restricted represented genetic and exposure-history diversity.

This sequence joins TRBV29-1 and TRBJ2-7, with D maybe TRBD1 (6 bases). Sequencing was carried out using naive CD4+ T cells sorted from blood. Subset here: CD45RA+ positively selected. The origin of this receptor is a woman in her twenties or thirties in good health. The CDR3 region is CSVAAGVRYEQYF. Here the CDR3 DNA reads TGCAGCGTTGCGGCAGGGGTACGGTACGAGCAGTACTTC.